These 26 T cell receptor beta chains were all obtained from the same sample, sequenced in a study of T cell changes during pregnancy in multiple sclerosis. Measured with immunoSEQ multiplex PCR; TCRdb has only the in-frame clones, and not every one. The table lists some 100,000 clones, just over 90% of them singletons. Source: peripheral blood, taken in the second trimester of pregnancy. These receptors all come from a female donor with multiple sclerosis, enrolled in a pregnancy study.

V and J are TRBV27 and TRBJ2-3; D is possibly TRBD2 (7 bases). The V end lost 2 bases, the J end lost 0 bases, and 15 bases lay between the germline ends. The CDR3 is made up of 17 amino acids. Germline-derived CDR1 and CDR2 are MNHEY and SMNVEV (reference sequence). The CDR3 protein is CASSLGLRGPSTDTQYF. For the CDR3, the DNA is TGTGCCAGCAGTTTAGGGTTGCGGGGGCCTAGCACAGATACGCAGTATTTT.

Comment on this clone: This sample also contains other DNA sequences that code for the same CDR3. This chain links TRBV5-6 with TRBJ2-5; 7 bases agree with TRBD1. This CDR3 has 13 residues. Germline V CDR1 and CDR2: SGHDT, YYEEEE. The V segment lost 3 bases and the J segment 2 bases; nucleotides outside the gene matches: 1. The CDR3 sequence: CASSWDSQETQYF. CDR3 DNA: TGTGCCAGCAGCTGGGACAGTCAAGAGACCCAGTACTTC. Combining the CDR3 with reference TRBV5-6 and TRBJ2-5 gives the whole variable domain DAGVTQSPTHLIKTRGQQVTLRCSPKSGHDTVSWYQQALGQGPQFIFQYYEEEERQRGNFPDRFSGHQFPNYSSELNVNALLLGDSALYLCASSWDSQETQYFGPGTRLLVL.

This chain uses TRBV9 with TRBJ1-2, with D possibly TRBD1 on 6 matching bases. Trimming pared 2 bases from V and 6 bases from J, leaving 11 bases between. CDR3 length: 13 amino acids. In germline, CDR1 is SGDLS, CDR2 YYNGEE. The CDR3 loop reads CASSVGGADGYTF. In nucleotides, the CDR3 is TGTGCCAGCAGCGTCGGGGGGGCGGATGGCTACACCTTC.

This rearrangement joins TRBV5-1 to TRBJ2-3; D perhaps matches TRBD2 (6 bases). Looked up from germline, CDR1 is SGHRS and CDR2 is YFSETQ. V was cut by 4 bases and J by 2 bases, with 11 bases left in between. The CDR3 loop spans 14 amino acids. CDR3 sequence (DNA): TGCGCCAGCAGCCGCTCTAGCGTCACAGATACGCAGTATTTT. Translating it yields CASSRSSVTDTQYF.

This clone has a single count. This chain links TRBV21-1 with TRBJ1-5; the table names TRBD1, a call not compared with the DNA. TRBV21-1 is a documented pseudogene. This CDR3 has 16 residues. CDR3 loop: CASSPPRTGDKQPQHF. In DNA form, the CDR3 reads TGTGCCAGCAGCCCCCCACGGACAGGGGATAAGCAGCCCCAGCATTTT.

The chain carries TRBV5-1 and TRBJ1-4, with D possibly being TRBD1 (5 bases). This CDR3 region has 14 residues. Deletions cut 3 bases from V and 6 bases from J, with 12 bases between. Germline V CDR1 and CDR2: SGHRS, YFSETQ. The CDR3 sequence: CASSSGGVDEKLFF. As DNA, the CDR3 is TGCGCCAGCAGCTCTGGGGGGGTGGATGAAAAACTGTTTTTT.

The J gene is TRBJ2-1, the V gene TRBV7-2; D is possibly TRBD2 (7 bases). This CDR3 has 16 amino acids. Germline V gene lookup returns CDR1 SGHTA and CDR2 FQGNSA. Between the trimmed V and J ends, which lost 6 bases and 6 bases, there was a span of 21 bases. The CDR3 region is CASSSNRGLGGNEQFF. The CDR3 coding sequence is TGTGCCAGCAGTTCGAATCGTGGACTAGGGGGCAATGAGCAGTTCTTC.

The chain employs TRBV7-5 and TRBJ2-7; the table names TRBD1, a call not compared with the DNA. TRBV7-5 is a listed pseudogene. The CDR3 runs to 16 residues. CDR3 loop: CVRSSSRSGPTYEQYF. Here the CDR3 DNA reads TGTGTCAGAAGCTCCTCCAGGTCAGGGCCTACCTACGAGCAGTACTTC.

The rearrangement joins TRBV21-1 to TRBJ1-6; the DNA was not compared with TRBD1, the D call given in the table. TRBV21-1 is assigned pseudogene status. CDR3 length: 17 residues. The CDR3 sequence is CASSKRGGRGQNSPLHF. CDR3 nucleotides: TGTGCCAGCAGCAAAAGGGGCGGCAGGGGACAAAATTCACCCCTCCACTTT.

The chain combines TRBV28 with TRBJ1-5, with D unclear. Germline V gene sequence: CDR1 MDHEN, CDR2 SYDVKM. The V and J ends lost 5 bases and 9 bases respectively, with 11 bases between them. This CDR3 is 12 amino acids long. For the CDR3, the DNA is TGTGCCAGCAGTCCTCCACGGGGGCCCCAGCATTTT. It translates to CASSPPRGPQHF.

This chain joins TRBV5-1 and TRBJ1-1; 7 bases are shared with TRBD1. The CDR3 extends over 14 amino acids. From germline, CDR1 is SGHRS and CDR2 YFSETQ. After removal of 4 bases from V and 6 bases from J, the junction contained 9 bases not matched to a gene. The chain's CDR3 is CASSPDRSESEAFF. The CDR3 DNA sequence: TGCGCCAGCAGCCCGGACAGGTCTGAGTCTGAAGCTTTCTTT. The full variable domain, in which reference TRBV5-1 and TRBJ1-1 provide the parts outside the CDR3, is KAGVTQTPRYLIKTRGQQVTLSCSPISGHRSVSWYQQTPGQGLQFLFEYFSETQRNKGNFPGRFSGRQFSNSRSEMNVSTLELGDSALYLCASSPDRSESEAFFGQGTRLTVV.

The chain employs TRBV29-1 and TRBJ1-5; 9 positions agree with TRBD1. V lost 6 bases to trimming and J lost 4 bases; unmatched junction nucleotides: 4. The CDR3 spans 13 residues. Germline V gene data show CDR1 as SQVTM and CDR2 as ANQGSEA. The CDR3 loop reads CSVGQGLNQPQHF. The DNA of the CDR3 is TGCAGCGTCGGACAGGGGTTGAATCAGCCCCAGCATTTT.

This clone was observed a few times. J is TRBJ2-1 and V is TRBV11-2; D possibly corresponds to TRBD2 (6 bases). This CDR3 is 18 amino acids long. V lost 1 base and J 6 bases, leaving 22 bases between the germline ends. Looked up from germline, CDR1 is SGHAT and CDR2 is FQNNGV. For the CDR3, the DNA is TGTGCCAGCAGCTTAGCAGCCTGGGCGGGACTCCAGTCCAATGAGCAGTTCTTC. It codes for CASSLAAWAGLQSNEQFF.

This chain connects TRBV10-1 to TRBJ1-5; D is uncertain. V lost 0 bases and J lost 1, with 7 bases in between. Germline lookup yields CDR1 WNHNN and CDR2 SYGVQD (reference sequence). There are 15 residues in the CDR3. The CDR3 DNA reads TGCGCCAGCAGTGAGTCAGAGCGGAGCAATCAGCCCCAGCATTTT. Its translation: CASSESERSNQPQHF.

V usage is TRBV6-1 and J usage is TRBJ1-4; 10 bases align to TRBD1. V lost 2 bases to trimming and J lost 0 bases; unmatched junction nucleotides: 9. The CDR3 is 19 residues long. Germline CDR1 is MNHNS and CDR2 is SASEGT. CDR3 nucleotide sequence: TGTGCCAGCAGTGAATATGGGACAGGGGCCTTTGCAACTAATGAAAAACTGTTTTTT. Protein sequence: CASSEYGTGAFATNEKLFF.

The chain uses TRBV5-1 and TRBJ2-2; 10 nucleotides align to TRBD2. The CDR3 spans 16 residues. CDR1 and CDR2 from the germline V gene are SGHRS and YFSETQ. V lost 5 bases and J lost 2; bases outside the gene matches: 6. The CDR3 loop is CASRVAGGPNTGELFF. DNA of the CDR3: TGCGCCAGCAGGGTAGCGGGAGGCCCCAACACCGGGGAGCTGTTTTTT. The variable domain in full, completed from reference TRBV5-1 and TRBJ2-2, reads KAGVTQTPRYLIKTRGQQVTLSCSPISGHRSVSWYQQTPGQGLQFLFEYFSETQRNKGNFPGRFSGRQFSNSRSEMNVSTLELGDSALYLCASRVAGGPNTGELFFGEGSRLTVL.

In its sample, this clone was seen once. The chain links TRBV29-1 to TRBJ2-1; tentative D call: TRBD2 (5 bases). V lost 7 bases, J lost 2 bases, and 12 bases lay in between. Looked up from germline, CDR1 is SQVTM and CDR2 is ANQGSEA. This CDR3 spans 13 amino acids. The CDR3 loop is CSEPSGAYNEQFF. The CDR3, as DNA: TGCAGCGAGCCCAGCGGAGCCTACAATGAGCAGTTCTTC.

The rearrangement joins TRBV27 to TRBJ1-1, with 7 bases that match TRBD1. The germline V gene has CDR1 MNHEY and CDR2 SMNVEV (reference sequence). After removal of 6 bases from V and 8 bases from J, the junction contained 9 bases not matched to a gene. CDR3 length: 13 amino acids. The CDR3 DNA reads TGTGCCAGCAGGTCTACAGGGGAATGGGAAGCTTTCTTT. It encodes CASRSTGEWEAFF.

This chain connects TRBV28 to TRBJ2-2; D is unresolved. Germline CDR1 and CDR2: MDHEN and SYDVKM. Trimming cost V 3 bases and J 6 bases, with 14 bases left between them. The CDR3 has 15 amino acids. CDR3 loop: CASSFTDWRAGELFF. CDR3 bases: TGTGCCAGCAGTTTTACGGATTGGAGAGCCGGGGAGCTGTTTTTT.

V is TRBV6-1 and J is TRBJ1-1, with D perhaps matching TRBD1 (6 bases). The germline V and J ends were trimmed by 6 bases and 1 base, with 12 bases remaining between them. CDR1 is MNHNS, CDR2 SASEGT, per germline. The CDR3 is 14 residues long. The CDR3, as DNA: TGTGCCAGCAGGGGGGCCGTGGAGAACACTGAAGCTTTCTTT. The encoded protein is CASRGAVENTEAFF.

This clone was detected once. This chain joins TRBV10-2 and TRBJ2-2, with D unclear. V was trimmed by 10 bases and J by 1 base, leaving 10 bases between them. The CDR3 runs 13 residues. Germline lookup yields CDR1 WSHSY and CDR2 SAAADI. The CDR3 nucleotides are TGCGCCATCAGGAGCCTGAACACCGGGGAGCTGTTTTTT. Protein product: CAIRSLNTGELFF.

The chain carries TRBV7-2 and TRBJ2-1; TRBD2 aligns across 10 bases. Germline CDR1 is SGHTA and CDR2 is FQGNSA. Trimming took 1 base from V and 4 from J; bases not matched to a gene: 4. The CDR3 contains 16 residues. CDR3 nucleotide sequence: TGTGCCAGCAGCTTAGAGAGCGGGGGGGCGTACAATGAGCAGTTCTTC. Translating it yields CASSLESGGAYNEQFF. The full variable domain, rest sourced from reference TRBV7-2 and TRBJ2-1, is GAGVSQSPSNKVTEKGKDVELRCDPISGHTALYWYRQSLGQGLEFLIYFQGNSAPDKSGLPSDRFSAERTGGSVSTLTIQRTQQEDSAVYLCASSLESGGAYNEQFFGPGTRLTVL.

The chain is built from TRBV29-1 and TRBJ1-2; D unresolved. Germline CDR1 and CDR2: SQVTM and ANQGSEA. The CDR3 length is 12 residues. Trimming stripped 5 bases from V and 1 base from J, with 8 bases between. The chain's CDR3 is CSVSKSNYGYTF. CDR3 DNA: TGCAGCGTTTCGAAGAGTAACTATGGCTACACCTTC.

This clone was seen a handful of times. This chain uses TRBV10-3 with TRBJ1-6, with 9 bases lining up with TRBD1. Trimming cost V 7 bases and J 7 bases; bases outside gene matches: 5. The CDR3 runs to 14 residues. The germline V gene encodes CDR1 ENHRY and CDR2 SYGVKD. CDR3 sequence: CAITPTGGNSPLHF. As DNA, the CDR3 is TGTGCCATCACCCCGACAGGGGGGAATTCACCCCTCCACTTT.

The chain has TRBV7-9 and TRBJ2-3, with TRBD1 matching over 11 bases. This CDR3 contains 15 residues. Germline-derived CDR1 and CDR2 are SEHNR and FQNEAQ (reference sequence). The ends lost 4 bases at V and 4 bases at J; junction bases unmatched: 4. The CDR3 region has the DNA TGTGCCAGCAGCTCCGGGACAGGGGGGCCAGATACGCAGTATTTT. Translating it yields CASSSGTGGPDTQYF.

The CDR3 loop is CASRGLAGGDYEQYF. The CDR3 region has the DNA TGCGCCAGCAGGGGACTAGCGGGGGGGGACTACGAGCAGTACTTC. The chain employs TRBV5-1 and TRBJ2-7, with TRBD2 identical over 16 bases. The V gene's germline CDR1 is SGHRS and CDR2 YFSETQ. CDR3 length: 15 amino acids. V shed 5 bases, J shed 3 bases, and the junction held 2 bases outside the gene matches. Looking up the rest from reference TRBV5-1 and TRBJ2-7 gives the full variable domain: KAGVTQTPRYLIKTRGQQVTLSCSPISGHRSVSWYQQTPGQGLQFLFEYFSETQRNKGNFPGRFSGRQFSNSRSEMNVSTLELGDSALYLCASRGLAGGDYEQYFGPGTRLTVT.